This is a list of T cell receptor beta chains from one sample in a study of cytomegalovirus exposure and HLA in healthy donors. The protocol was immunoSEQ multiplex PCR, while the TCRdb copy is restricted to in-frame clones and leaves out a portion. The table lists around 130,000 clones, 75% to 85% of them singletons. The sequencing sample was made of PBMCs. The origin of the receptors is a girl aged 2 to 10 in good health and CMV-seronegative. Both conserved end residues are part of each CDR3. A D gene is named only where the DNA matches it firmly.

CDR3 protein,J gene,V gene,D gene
CASSLDQTNAGELFF,TRBJ2-2,TRBV5-1,.
CAIRGTSGTYEQYF,TRBJ2-7,TRBV10-3,TRBD2
CASSSRTGMNTEAFF,TRBJ1-1,TRBV7-3,TRBD1
CASSLAGGPSEQFF,TRBJ2-1,TRBV7-3,TRBD2
CASSPWTTDSAGVSETQYF,TRBJ2-5,TRBV28,TRBD2
CASSLAGTGLSPEQYF,TRBJ2-7,TRBV5-1,TRBD1
CASRIQGNYNSPLHF,TRBJ1-6,TRBV6-5,.
CASSLAPTRGGQGRDTQYF,TRBJ2-3,TRBV5-1,TRBD1
CASARSNTEAFF,TRBJ1-1,TRBV7-9,.
CASSEYGQGPYEQYF,TRBJ2-7,TRBV10-2,.
CASSLAQDSGANVLTF,TRBJ2-6,TRBV5-1,.
CAWSGLAGPTDTQYF,TRBJ2-3,TRBV30,TRBD2
CASSSRDRAGTQYF,TRBJ2-3,TRBV11-3,TRBD1
CASSRPGLAGGPVEQFF,TRBJ2-1,TRBV4-3,TRBD2
CSGGQLLNYGYTF,TRBJ1-2,TRBV29-1,TRBD1
CASSSSTAKIPYEQYF,TRBJ2-7,TRBV7-6,.
CASSGTGDGEQYF,TRBJ2-7,TRBV18,TRBD1
CASSEAEASGLYNEQFF,TRBJ2-1,TRBV2,TRBD2
CASSSVGTGPTEAFF,TRBJ1-1,TRBV5-1,TRBD1
CASSQVGGYEQYF,TRBJ2-7,TRBV4-1,TRBD2
CASSFAGGVNEQFF,TRBJ2-1,TRBV27,TRBD2
CASSSRTGGTNTEAFF,TRBJ1-1,TRBV11-3,TRBD1
CASSPTGGGSPLHF,TRBJ1-6,TRBV4-1,TRBD1
CASSLQVYYGYTF,TRBJ1-2,TRBV7-8,.
CASSLWTGAVNEKLFF,TRBJ1-4,TRBV28,TRBD1
CASSAGDSGNTIYF,TRBJ1-3,TRBV6-1,.
CSVEGQLRGYTF,TRBJ1-2,TRBV29-1,.
CASRRGQGVVNQPQHF,TRBJ1-5,TRBV2,TRBD1
CASSQEGRRDQPQHF,TRBJ1-5,TRBV4-1,.
CASSLGSLAGGYNEQFF,TRBJ2-1,TRBV7-2,TRBD2
CASSQVETDTQYF,TRBJ2-3,TRBV4-1,.
CATSNRGYGQPQHF,TRBJ1-5,TRBV19,TRBD1
CASSLIGGGTGELFF,TRBJ2-2,TRBV5-6,.
CASSFSGRTEAFF,TRBJ1-1,TRBV7-2,.
CASSPDRGSNQPQHF,TRBJ1-5,TRBV7-2,TRBD1
CASRRGSWTSGNEQFF,TRBJ2-1,TRBV11-2,TRBD2
CASSLVAGGHTDTQYF,TRBJ2-3,TRBV7-9,TRBD2
CASSLVSGGHTDTQYF,TRBJ2-3,TRBV5-4,TRBD2
CASSLGRDRVNEKLFF,TRBJ1-4,TRBV7-2,TRBD1
CASSFISGSAQETQHF,TRBJ2-5,TRBV10-2,TRBD2
CASRPDRGLNEQFF,TRBJ2-1,TRBV19,TRBD1
CATSRLAGEGMYEQYF,TRBJ2-7,TRBV15,TRBD2
CASTPQGGNQPQHF,TRBJ1-5,TRBV27,.
CASSLWASEYQETQYF,TRBJ2-5,TRBV5-1,.
CASSPPMSGANVLTF,TRBJ2-6,TRBV18,.
CASSYSGLAEETQYF,TRBJ2-5,TRBV6-5,TRBD2
CASSSGGKDEKLFF,TRBJ1-4,TRBV7-9,TRBD1
CASSRDFTYEQYF,TRBJ2-7,TRBV5-4,.
CASSPERVVETQYF,TRBJ2-5,TRBV2,.
CASTHRRGVLYEQYF,TRBJ2-7,TRBV6-1,.
CATSREGGNPTSHGNIQYF,TRBJ2-4,TRBV15,TRBD2
CASNQGVNTEAFF,TRBJ1-1,TRBV19,TRBD1